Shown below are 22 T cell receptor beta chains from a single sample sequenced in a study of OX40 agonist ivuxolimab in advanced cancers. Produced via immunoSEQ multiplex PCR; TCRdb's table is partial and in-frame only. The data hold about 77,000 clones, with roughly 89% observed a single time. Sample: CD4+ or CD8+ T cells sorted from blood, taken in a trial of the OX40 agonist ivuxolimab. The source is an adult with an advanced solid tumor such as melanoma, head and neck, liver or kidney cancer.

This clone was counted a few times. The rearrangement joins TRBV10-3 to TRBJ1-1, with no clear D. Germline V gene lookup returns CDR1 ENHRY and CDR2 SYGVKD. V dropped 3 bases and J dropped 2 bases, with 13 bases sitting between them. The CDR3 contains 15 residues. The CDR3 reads CAISDSLHLNTEAFF. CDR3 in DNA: TGTGCCATCAGTGACAGCCTGCACCTAAACACTGAAGCTTTCTTT.

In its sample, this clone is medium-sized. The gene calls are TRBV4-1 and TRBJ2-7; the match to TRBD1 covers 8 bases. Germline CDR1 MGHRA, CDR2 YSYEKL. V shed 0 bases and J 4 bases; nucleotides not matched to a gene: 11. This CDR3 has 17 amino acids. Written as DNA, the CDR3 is TGCGCCAGCAGCCAAGAAATCCGACAGGGGAGCATGTACGAGCAGTACTTC. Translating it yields CASSQEIRQGSMYEQYF.

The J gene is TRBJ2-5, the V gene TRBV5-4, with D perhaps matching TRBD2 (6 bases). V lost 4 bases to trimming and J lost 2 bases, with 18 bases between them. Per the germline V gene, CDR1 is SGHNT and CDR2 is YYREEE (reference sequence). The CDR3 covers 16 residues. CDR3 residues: CASSSGGAGGQETQYF. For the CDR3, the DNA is TGTGCCAGCAGCAGTGGAGGGGCCGGGGGACAAGAGACCCAGTACTTC.

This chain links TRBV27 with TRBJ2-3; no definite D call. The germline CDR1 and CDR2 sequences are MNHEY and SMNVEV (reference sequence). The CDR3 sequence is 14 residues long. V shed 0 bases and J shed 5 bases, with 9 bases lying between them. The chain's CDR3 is CASSLSGRVDTQYF. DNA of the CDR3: TGTGCCAGCAGTTTATCTGGACGAGTAGATACGCAGTATTTT.

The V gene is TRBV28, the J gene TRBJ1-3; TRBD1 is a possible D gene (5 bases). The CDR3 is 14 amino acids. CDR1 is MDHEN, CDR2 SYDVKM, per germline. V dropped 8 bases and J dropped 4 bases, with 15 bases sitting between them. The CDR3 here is CASRNGGEGNTIYF. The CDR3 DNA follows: TGTGCCAGCCGTAATGGGGGGGAAGGAAACACCATATATTTT. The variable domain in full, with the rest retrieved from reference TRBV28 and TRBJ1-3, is DVKVTQSSRYLVKRTGEKVFLECVQDMDHENMFWYRQDPGLGLRLIYFSYDVKMKEKGDIPEGYSVSREKKERFSLILESASTNQTSMYLCASRNGGEGNTIYFGEGSWLTVV.

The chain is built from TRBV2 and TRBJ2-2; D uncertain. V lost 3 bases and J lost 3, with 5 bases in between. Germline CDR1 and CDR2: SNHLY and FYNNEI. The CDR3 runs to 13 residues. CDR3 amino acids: CASSEGYTGELFF. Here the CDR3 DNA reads TGTGCCAGCAGTGAGGGGTACACCGGGGAGCTGTTTTTT.

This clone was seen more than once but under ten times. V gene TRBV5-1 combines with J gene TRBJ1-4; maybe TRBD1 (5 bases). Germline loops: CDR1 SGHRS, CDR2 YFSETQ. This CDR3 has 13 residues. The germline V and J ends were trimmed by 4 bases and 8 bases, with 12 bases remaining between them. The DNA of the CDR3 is TGCGCCAGCAGCCCGGGACCAGCGGAAAAACTGTTTTTT. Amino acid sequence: CASSPGPAEKLFF.

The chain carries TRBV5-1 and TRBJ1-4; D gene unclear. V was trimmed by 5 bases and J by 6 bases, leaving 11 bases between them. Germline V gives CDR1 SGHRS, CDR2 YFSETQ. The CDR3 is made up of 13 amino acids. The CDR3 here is CASRVGPDEKLFF. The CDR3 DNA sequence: TGCGCCAGCAGGGTCGGCCCGGATGAAAAACTGTTTTTT.

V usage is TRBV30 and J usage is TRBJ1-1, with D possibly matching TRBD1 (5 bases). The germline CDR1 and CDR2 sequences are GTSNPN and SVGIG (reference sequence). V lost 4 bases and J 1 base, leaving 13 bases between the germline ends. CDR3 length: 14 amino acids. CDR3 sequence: CAWTGKKRNTEAFF. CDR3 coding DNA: TGTGCCTGGACAGGGAAGAAGAGGAACACTGAAGCTTTCTTT.

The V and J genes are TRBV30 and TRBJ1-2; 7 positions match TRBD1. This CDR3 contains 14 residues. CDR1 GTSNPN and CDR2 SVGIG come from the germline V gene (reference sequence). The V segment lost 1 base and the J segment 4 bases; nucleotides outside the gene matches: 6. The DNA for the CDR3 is TGTGCCTGGAGTGAGGGGGCTCCGCCCTATGGCTACACCTTC. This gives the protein CAWSEGAPPYGYTF.

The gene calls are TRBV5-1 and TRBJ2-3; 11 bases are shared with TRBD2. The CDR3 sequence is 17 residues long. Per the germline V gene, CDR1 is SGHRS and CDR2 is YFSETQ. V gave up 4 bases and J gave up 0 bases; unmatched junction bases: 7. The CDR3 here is CASSPGTSGHSTDTQYF. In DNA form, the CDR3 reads TGCGCCAGCAGCCCGGGGACTAGCGGACATAGCACAGATACGCAGTATTTT.

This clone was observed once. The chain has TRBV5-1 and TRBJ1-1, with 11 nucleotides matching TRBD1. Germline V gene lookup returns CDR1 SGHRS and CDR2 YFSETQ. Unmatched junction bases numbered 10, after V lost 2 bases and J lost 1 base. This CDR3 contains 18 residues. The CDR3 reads CASSLGTGGSGSNTEAFF. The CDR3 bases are TGCGCCAGCAGCTTAGGGACAGGGGGTTCAGGGTCGAACACTGAAGCTTTCTTT.

CDR3 coding DNA: TGTGCCAGCTCACCAGTGACAGAAGCTAACTATGGCTACACCTTC. Translating it yields CASSPVTEANYGYTF. The chain uses TRBV18 and TRBJ1-2; maybe TRBD1 (5 bases). The CDR3 is 15 amino acids. In germline, CDR1 is KGHSH, CDR2 LQKENI. V was shortened by 2 bases and J by 0 bases, with 10 bases between the two germline ends.

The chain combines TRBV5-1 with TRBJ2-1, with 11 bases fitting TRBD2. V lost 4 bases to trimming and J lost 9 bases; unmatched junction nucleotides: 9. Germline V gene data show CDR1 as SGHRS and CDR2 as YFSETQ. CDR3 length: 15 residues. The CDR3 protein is CASSLLAGENGEQFF. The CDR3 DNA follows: TGCGCCAGCAGCCTACTAGCGGGGGAGAATGGTGAGCAGTTCTTC.

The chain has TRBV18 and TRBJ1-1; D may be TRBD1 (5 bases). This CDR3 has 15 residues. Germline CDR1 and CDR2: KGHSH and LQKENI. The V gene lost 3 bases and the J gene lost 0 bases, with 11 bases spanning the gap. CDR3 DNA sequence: TGTGCCAGCTCACCTTGGGGGGGGTTGAACACTGAAGCTTTCTTT. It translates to CASSPWGGLNTEAFF.

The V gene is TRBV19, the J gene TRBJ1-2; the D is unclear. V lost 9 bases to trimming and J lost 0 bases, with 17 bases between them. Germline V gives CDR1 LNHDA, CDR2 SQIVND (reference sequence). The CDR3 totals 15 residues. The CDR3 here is CASSAPGMSNYGYTF. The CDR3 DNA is TGTGCCAGCTCCGCGCCCGGGATGTCTAACTATGGCTACACCTTC.

The CDR3 here is CASSEFANTGELFF. The CDR3 nucleotides are TGTGCCAGCAGTGAATTCGCAAACACCGGGGAGCTGTTTTTT. This rearrangement joins TRBV6-4 to TRBJ2-2; no firm D call. The germline V and J ends were trimmed by 3 bases and 2 bases, with 7 bases remaining between them. Germline V CDR1 and CDR2: MRHNA, SNTAGT. There are 14 residues in the CDR3.

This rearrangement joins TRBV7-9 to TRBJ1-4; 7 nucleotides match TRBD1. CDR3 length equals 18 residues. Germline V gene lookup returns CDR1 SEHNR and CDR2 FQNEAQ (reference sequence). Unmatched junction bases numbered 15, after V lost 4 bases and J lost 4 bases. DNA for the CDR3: TGTGCCAGCAGCTCCGGGACAGCCCATTCAGGGGATAATGAAAAACTGTTTTTT. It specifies CASSSGTAHSGDNEKLFF.

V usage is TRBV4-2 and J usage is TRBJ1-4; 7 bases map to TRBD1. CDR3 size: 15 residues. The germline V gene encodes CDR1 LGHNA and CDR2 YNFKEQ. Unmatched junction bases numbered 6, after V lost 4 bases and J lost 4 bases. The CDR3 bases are TGTGCCAGCAGCCCGGGGACAGCCCGTAATGAAAAACTGTTTTTT. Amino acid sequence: CASSPGTARNEKLFF.

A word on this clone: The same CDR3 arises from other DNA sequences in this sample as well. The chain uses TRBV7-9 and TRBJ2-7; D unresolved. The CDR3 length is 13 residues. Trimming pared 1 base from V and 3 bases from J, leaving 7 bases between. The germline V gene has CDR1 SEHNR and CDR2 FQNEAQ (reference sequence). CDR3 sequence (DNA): TGTGCCAGCAGCTTAGGAGGATACTACGAGCAGTACTTC. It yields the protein CASSLGGYYEQYF. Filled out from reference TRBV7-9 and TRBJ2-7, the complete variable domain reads DTGVSQNPRHKITKRGQNVTFRCDPISEHNRLYWYRQTLGQGPEFLTYFQNEAQLEKSRLLSDRFSAERPKGSFSTLEIQRTEQGDSAMYLCASSLGGYYEQYFGPGTRLTVT.

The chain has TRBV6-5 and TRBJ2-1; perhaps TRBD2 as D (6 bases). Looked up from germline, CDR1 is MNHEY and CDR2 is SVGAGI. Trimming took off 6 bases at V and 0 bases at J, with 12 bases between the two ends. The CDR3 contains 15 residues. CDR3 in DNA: TGTGCCAGCAGGCGTAGCGGACCCTCCTACAATGAGCAGTTCTTC. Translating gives CASRRSGPSYNEQFF.

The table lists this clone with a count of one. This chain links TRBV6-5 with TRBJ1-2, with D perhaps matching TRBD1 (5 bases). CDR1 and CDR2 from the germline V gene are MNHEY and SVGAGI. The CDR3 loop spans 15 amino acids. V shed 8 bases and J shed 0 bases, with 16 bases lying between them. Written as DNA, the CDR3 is TGTGCCAGCCAAGAGACCGGGACTCCTAACTATGGCTACACCTTC. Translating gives CASQETGTPNYGYTF.